This entry lists 9 T cell receptor beta chains sequenced from one sample in a study of OX40 agonist ivuxolimab in advanced cancers. The data were produced by immunoSEQ multiplex PCR, yet TCRdb's version contains in-frame clones alone and is incomplete. The sample holds tens of thousands of clones; 90% to 95% are singletons and the top ten take about 1.8%. This specimen was CD4+ or CD8+ T cells sorted from blood, taken in a trial of the OX40 agonist ivuxolimab. These receptors all stem from an adult with an advanced solid tumor such as melanoma, head and neck, liver or kidney cancer.

The CDR3 DNA sequence: TGTGCCAGCAGTCCGATTACAGGTAGCAATCAGCCCCAGCATTTT. It specifies CASSPITGSNQPQHF. The V call is TRBV28, the J call TRBJ1-5; weak D call: TRBD1 (5 bases). Germline loops: CDR1 MDHEN, CDR2 SYDVKM. CDR3 size: 15 residues. V was clipped by 5 bases and J by 0 bases, with 11 bases between them.

The chain combines TRBV2 with TRBJ2-5, with 11 nucleotides matching TRBD1. The V gene end was trimmed by 6 bases and the J gene end by 2 bases; junction bases not matched to a gene: 2. The CDR3 length is 14 residues. Per germline, CDR1 SNHLY and CDR2 FYNNEI. The CDR3 region has the DNA TGTGCCAGCAGGGGGGACAGGGGGCAAGAGACCCAGTACTTC. Amino acids: CASRGDRGQETQYF.

This chain joins TRBV11-2 and TRBJ2-5, with a tentative D call TRBD1 (7 bases). The CDR3 extends over 15 amino acids. The V gene lost 2 bases and the J gene lost 3 bases, with 13 bases spanning the gap. CDR1 is SGHAT and CDR2 is FQNNGV in the germline V gene. The CDR3 nucleotides read TGTGCCAGCAGCTTATCAGGGGGAGGAGAAGAGACCCAGTACTTC. Amino acids: CASSLSGGGEETQYF.

This clone was picked up one time. This rearrangement joins TRBV6-5 to TRBJ2-5; TRBD2 aligns across 8 bases. With V trimmed by 5 bases and J by 7 bases, 12 bases remained unmatched. This CDR3 is built from 15 residues. CDR1 and CDR2 from the germline V gene are MNHEY and SVGAGI. This chain's CDR3 is CASSNLGLAGGTQYF. CDR3 nucleotide sequence: TGTGCCAGCAGTAACCTAGGACTAGCCGGGGGGACCCAGTACTTC.

This clone was recorded only once. This chain links TRBV11-2 with TRBJ2-7, with a weak D call TRBD2 (6 bases). Germline CDR1 SGHAT, CDR2 FQNNGV. Trimming left V 0 bases short and J 7 bases short, with 22 bases between. The CDR3 runs 17 residues. The DNA for the CDR3 is TGTGCCAGCAGCTTAGATAAGTCCGAGGGAGGAGTAGAAGAGCAGTACTTC. It specifies CASSLDKSEGGVEEQYF.

The chain uses TRBV18 and TRBJ2-1; TRBD2 matches 10 bases. Germline values: CDR1 KGHSH, CDR2 LQKENI. The V gene end was trimmed by 2 bases and the J gene end by 9 bases; junction bases not matched to a gene: 7. The CDR3 has 15 amino acids. CDR3 bases: TGTGCCAGCTCACCAGCCCTAGCGGGAGTACGTGAGCAGTTCTTC. This sequence encodes CASSPALAGVREQFF.

This sequence joins TRBV19 and TRBJ1-3; D uncertain. V lost 3 bases, J lost 0 bases, and 12 bases lay in between. The CDR3 loop spans 16 amino acids. Germline lookup yields CDR1 LNHDA and CDR2 SQIVND (reference sequence). The CDR3 sequence: CASSMSAASSGNTIYF. In nucleotides, the CDR3 is TGTGCCAGTAGTATGTCGGCCGCTAGCTCTGGAAACACCATATATTTT.

The rearrangement links TRBV19 to TRBJ1-1; D remains ambiguous. Germline V gene data show CDR1 as LNHDA and CDR2 as SQIVND (reference sequence). The CDR3 consists of 13 residues. Trimming left V 3 bases short and J 5 bases short, with 10 bases between. CDR3 loop: CASSISPGTEAFF. The DNA of the CDR3 is TGTGCCAGTAGTATTTCCCCGGGTACTGAAGCTTTCTTT.

V gene TRBV27 combines with J gene TRBJ2-7; 12 bases are a match to TRBD1. With 8 bases clipped from V and 2 bases from J, the junction kept 4 bases outside the gene matches. Germline V CDR1 and CDR2: MNHEY, SMNVEV (reference sequence). CDR3 length equals 14 residues. CDR3 region: CASSGTGGPYEQYF. The CDR3 DNA reads as TGTGCCAGCTCCGGGACAGGGGGCCCCTACGAGCAGTACTTC.